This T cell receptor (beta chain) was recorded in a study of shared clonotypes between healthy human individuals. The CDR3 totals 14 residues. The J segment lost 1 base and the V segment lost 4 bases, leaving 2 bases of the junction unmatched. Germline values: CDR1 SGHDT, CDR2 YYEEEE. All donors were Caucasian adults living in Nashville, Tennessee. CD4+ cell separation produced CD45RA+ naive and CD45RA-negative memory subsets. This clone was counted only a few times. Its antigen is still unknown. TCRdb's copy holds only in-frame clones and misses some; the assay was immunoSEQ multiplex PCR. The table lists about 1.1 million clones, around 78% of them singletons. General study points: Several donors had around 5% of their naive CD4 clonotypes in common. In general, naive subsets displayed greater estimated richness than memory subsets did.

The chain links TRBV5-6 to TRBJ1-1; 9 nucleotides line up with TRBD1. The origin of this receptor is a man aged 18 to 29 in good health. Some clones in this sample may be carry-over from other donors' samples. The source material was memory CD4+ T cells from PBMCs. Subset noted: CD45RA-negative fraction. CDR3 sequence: CASSRGQGNTEAFF. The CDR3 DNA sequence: TGTGCCAGCAGCAGGGGACAGGGGAACACTGAAGCTTTCTTT.